A single sample gave rise to the 18 T cell receptor beta chains below, sequenced in a study of blood T cells in healthy people across ages. Then a second PCR, running about 7 to 11 cycles, was carried out with a sample-barcoded 5' primer and a J-beta primer mix. TCRdb reprocessed the 5' RACE reads with MiXCR, giving one entry per CDR3 protein. The sample holds about 1,400,000 distinct CDR3 sequences, approximately 59% seen once. Source material: blood. The receptors stem from a man younger than 35 in good health.

This clonotype appeared a few times. The CDR3 DNA sequence: TGTGCCAGCAGTGTGTTGGGCAGATCCTACGAGCAGTACTTC. Translated, it gives CASSVLGRSYEQYF. The genes are TRBV6-1 and TRBJ2-5; D not certain. The DNA end lines up better with TRBJ2-7; the J call may be wrong. Germline CDR1 reads MNHNS; CDR2 reads SASEGT. The CDR3 has 14 amino acids.

This clonotype has at least ten counts. One end of the junction fails to match germline, which may point to a read error. This chain links TRBV5-1 with TRBJ2-1, with a tentative D call TRBD2 (5 bases). Germline values: CDR1 SGHRS, CDR2 YFSETQ. The CDR3 extends over 12 amino acids. This CDR3 is CASSLPGNEQFF. Here the CDR3 DNA reads TGTGCCAGCAGTTTACCGGGGAATGAGCAGTTCTTC.

A word on this clonotype: This may be a read error: a much more frequent sequence differs by one nucleotide. This chain connects TRBV5-1 to TRBJ2-5; possibly TRBD1 or TRBD2 for D (5 bases each). Germline V gene data show CDR1 as SGHRS and CDR2 as YFSETQ. This CDR3 contains 14 residues. V was clipped by 8 bases and J by 11 bases, with 25 bases between them. The CDR3, as DNA: TGCGCCAGTACCGTTCGAGGGGCACACAATGAGCAGTACTTC. Protein: CASTVRGAHNEQYF.

This clonotype was observed a few times. The chain couples TRBV28 to TRBJ2-5; 9 bases are a match to TRBD1. Germline loops: CDR1 MDHEN, CDR2 SYDVKM. Unmatched junction bases numbered 9, after V lost 5 bases and J lost 5 bases. CDR3 length: 15 amino acids. CDR3 protein: CASSPRTGAWETQYF. The CDR3 DNA sequence: TGTGCCAGCAGTCCACGGACAGGGGCATGGGAGACCCAGTACTTC.

This clonotype appeared once. The gene calls are TRBV12-3 or TRBV12-4 and TRBJ1-5, with D unclear. The CDR3 consists of 16 residues. Between the trimmed V and J ends, which lost 2 bases and 5 bases, there was a span of 16 bases. The CDR3 loop reads CASSLRDGVKDQPQHF. The CDR3 DNA reads TGTGCCAGCAGTTTAAGGGATGGGGTTAAGGATCAGCCCCAGCATTTT.

This chain connects TRBV12-3 or TRBV12-4 to TRBJ1-6; 8 bases are a match to TRBD1. CDR3 size: 14 residues. The V and J ends lost 5 bases and 11 bases, in that order; junction bases with no gene match: 8. The CDR3: CASSRTGRSTPLHF. Written as DNA, the CDR3 is TGTGCCAGCAGTCGGACAGGGAGGTCGACACCCCTCCACTTT.

This clonotype came up once. The CDR3 loop reads CASAPSREQYF. The DNA of the CDR3 is TGTGCCAGCGCGCCCTCTAGGGAGCAGTATTTT. The V and J genes are TRBV11-2 and TRBJ2-3; no clear D. This CDR3 comprises 11 residues. V was trimmed by 8 bases and J by 11 bases, leaving 14 bases between them. Germline values: CDR1 SGHAT, CDR2 FQNNGV.

This chain joins TRBV5-1 and TRBJ1-1; maybe TRBD1 (5 bases). The germline gives CDR1 SGHRS, CDR2 YFSETQ. V was shortened by 6 bases and J by 1 base, with 25 bases between the two germline ends. The length of the CDR3 is 18 residues. The CDR3 sequence is CASNLAQTGTNQNTEAFF. The CDR3 region has the DNA TGCGCCAGCAACCTCGCCCAAACAGGAACAAATCAGAACACTGAAGCTTTCTTT. Looking up the rest from reference TRBV5-1 and TRBJ1-1 gives the full variable domain: KAGVTQTPRYLIKTRGQQVTLSCSPISGHRSVSWYQQTPGQGLQFLFEYFSETQRNKGNFPGRFSGRQFSNSRSEMNVSTLELGDSALYLCASNLAQTGTNQNTEAFFGQGTRLTVV.

The gene calls are TRBV6-6 and TRBJ2-5; maybe TRBD2 (5 bases). Trimming removed 6 bases from V and 11 bases from J, with 16 bases in between. Germline V gene data show CDR1 as MNHNY and CDR2 as SVGAGI (reference sequence). The CDR3 extends over 12 amino acids. In DNA, the CDR3 is TGTGCCAGCAGCTCAGAGTTCGGGGAGCAGTACTTC. This codes for CASSSEFGEQYF.

V usage is TRBV7-2 and J usage is TRBJ1-2; possible D gene TRBD1, 5 bases. CDR1 is SGHTA, CDR2 FQGNSA, per germline. This CDR3 contains 15 residues. With 0 bases removed from V and 8 bases from J, the gap between germline ends came to 16 bases. CDR3 nucleotides: TGTGCCAGCAGCTTAGCGGCGGGCCTACAGGAGGGCTACACCTTC. It specifies CASSLAAGLQEGYTF.

This clonotype showed up just a few times. V and J are TRBV10-3 and TRBJ2-2; TRBD2 matches at 7 bases. With 0 bases clipped from V and 6 bases from J, the junction kept 4 bases outside the gene matches. CDR3 length equals 15 residues. Germline V CDR1 and CDR2: ENHRY, SYGVKD. The CDR3 DNA sequence: TGTGCCATCAGTGAGTCGAGCCTAGCGGCCGGGGAGCTGTTTTTT. This encodes CAISESSLAAGELFF.

The rearrangement joins TRBV6-2 or TRBV6-3 to TRBJ1-2; the match to TRBD1 covers 8 bases. The J segment lost 7 bases and the V segment lost 5 bases, leaving 6 bases of the junction unmatched. Germline loops: CDR1 MNHEY, CDR2 SVGEGT. This CDR3 spans 13 amino acids. The CDR3 coding sequence is TGTGCCAGCAGTCCACCGACAGGGGTTGGCTACACCTTC. Its translation: CASSPPTGVGYTF.

V usage is TRBV7-8 and J usage is TRBJ1-5; D perhaps matches TRBD1 (5 bases). The CDR3 sequence is 17 residues long. V lost 5 bases to trimming and J lost 11 bases, with 28 bases between them. Germline loops: CDR1 SGHVS, CDR2 FQNEAQ. The CDR3 reads CASSPRRNPGRSSAQHF. For the CDR3, the DNA is TGTGCCAGCAGCCCCAGGAGGAATCCGGGACGGTCATCAGCCCAGCATTTT.

This clonotype came up a few times. The chain recombines TRBV5-1 with TRBJ2-6, with TRBD1 matching over 7 bases. The V gene's germline CDR1 is SGHRS and CDR2 YFSETQ. This CDR3 spans 15 amino acids. The V segment lost 5 bases and the J segment 11 bases; nucleotides outside the gene matches: 13. DNA for the CDR3: TGCGCCAGCAGTGACTTGACAGGGCGAGAGGACGTCCTGACTTTC. It translates to CASSDLTGREDVLTF.

The V and J genes are TRBV7-2 and TRBJ1-4, with a tentative D call TRBD1 (5 bases). From germline, CDR1 is SGHTA and CDR2 FQGNSA. The CDR3 runs 14 residues. With 8 bases removed from V and 4 bases from J, the gap between germline ends came to 14 bases. The CDR3: CASGLTAGNEKLFF. CDR3 bases: TGTGCCAGCGGCCTGACAGCCGGTAATGAAAAACTGTTTTTT.

The chain employs TRBV12-3 or TRBV12-4 and TRBJ2-3; TRBD1 might be the D (6 bases). The CDR3 sequence is 12 residues long. V was clipped by 11 bases and J by 5 bases, with 14 bases between them. CDR3 sequence reads: CAGKLDRDTQYF. The CDR3 DNA reads as TGTGCCGGCAAACTGGACAGAGATACGCAGTATTTT.

The J gene is TRBJ2-3, the V gene TRBV28, with D possibly matching TRBD2 (6 bases). CDR1 MDHEN and CDR2 SYDVKM come from the germline V gene. V was pared by 5 bases and J by 2 bases, with 14 bases between. The CDR3 totals 15 residues. The CDR3 bases are TGTGCCAGCAGTACCTCACCGGGACTCACAGATACGCAGTATTTT. It specifies CASSTSPGLTDTQYF.

This chain connects TRBV6-5 to TRBJ1-1; D remains ambiguous. Germline V gene data show CDR1 as MNHEY and CDR2 as SVGAGI. V was cut by 8 bases and J by 0 bases, with 13 bases left in between. This CDR3 spans 14 amino acids. The CDR3 region has the DNA TGTGCCAGCTCCCGCCGTGCCATGAACACTGAAGCTTTCTTT. Amino acid sequence: CASSRRAMNTEAFF.